This T cell receptor beta chain is from a study of graft-versus-host responses after intestinal transplantation. Study-wide context: Uniformly, recipients were administered anti-thymocyte globulin induction with subsequent tacrolimus and steroids for three to four years.

Whole-study findings and limits: Across patients carrying graft-donor T cell macrochimerism, allografts held high graft-versus-host to host-versus-graft clonal ratios. Peak GvH clone levels in circulation were associated with early post-transplant HvG declines.

Using immunoSEQ multiplex PCR, the repertoire was profiled, and TCRdb retains in-frame clones only, with some absent. Here the sample spans 20,000 to 30,000 clones, less than 85% being singletons. This clone was seen a few times. Its antigen is unidentified. Germline V CDR1 and CDR2: SGHTA, FQGTGA. V shed 4 bases and J 2 bases; nucleotides not matched to a gene: 2. The CDR3 is 15 residues long. The sequence was collected from a human patient who received an intestinal transplant, so some T cells may come from the graft donor. V gene TRBV7-3 combines with J gene TRBJ2-1; 10 nucleotides match TRBD1. The sequences come from PBMCs, collected about 27 days after intestinal transplant. For the CDR3, the DNA is TGTGCCAGCAGCTCCGGGACAGGGGCCTACAATGAGCAGTTCTTC. Translated, it gives CASSSGTGAYNEQFF.